This TCR beta chain was identified in a study of OX40 agonist ivuxolimab in advanced cancers. Overall study: Of the participants, roughly 40% had some prior anti-PD-1, anti-PD-L1 or anti-CTLA-4 therapy, which was allowed.

As to this clone: Its cognate antigen is unknown.

Losses at the gene ends were 4 bases for V and 4 bases for J; bases not matched to a gene: 6. Germline CDR1 and CDR2: SGDLS and YYNGEE. CDR3 length equals 14 residues. Sequencing used immunoSEQ multiplex PCR; TCRdb keeps in-frame clones, though not all of them. The sample shows tens of thousands of clones, around nine tenths of them seen only once. Study-wide findings and caveats: CD4+ and CD8+ T cells in blood underwent clonal expansion by week 6 at 0.1 to 3.0 mg/kg.

This TCR was recovered from an adult with an advanced solid tumor such as melanoma, head and neck, liver or kidney cancer. Source: CD4+ or CD8+ T cells sorted from blood, taken in a trial of the OX40 agonist ivuxolimab. V usage is TRBV9 and J usage is TRBJ2-7; 9 nucleotides align to TRBD2. This CDR3 is CASSKGTSRYEQYF. The CDR3, as DNA: TGTGCCAGCAGCAAAGGGACTAGCAGATACGAGCAGTACTTC.